The 29 T cell receptor beta chains below come from one sample, sequenced in a study of cytomegalovirus exposure and HLA in healthy donors. Researchers ran the PCR with 60 Vbeta and 13 Jbeta primers. The method was immunoSEQ multiplex PCR; TCRdb's version includes in-frame clones alone and lacks a portion of them. Here the sample spans 90,000 to 150,000 clones, under 90% being singletons. Sequenced material: PBMCs. The receptors stem from a woman between 35 and 50 years old in good health and CMV-seronegative.

This clone was found a few times. The chain carries TRBV30 and TRBJ1-1; D remains unclear. Trimming removed 4 bases at V and 6 bases at J, with 9 bases between. In germline, CDR1 is GTSNPN, CDR2 SVGIG (reference sequence). This CDR3 contains 11 residues. CDR3 residues: CAWMRSAEAFF. The CDR3 bases are TGTGCCTGGATGAGGAGCGCTGAAGCTTTCTTT.

V gene TRBV6-1 combines with J gene TRBJ2-2; D is ambiguous. Germline CDR1 reads MNHNS; CDR2 reads SASEGT. The CDR3 consists of 14 residues. V was clipped by 4 bases and J by 4 bases, with 10 bases between them. Here the CDR3 reads CASSGRPTTGELFF. Here the CDR3 DNA reads TGTGCCAGCAGTGGGCGGCCGACCACCGGGGAGCTGTTTTTT.

V is TRBV18 and J is TRBJ2-7, with 11 bases aligning to TRBD1. The CDR3 runs 15 residues. CDR1 is KGHSH and CDR2 is LQKENI in the germline V gene. V dropped 4 bases and J dropped 3; count of bases not matched to a gene: 5. The CDR3 sequence is CASSLGQGENYEQYF. In DNA, the CDR3 is TGTGCCAGCTCACTGGGACAGGGGGAAAACTACGAGCAGTACTTC. Full variable domain (remainder filled in from reference TRBV18 and TRBJ2-7): NAGVMQNPRHLVRRRGQEARLRCSPMKGHSHVYWYRQLPEEGLKFMVYLQKENIIDESGMPKERFSAEFPKEGPSILRIQQVVRGDSAAYFCASSLGQGENYEQYFGPGTRLTVT.

The chain links TRBV5-6 to TRBJ2-1, with 10 bases fitting TRBD1. Unmatched junction bases numbered 10, after V lost 4 bases and J lost 6 bases. Germline V CDR1 and CDR2: SGHDT, YYEEEE. The CDR3 length is 16 residues. DNA for the CDR3: TGTGCCAGCAGCCTGCGAGGGACAGGGGCTCTCAATGAGCAGTTCTTC. Amino acids: CASSLRGTGALNEQFF.

V and J are TRBV11-2 and TRBJ2-2; TRBD1 matches 7 bases. J was trimmed by 0 bases and V by 0 bases; bases with no gene match: 13. The CDR3 spans 20 residues. Germline V gene data show CDR1 as SGHAT and CDR2 as FQNNGV. The CDR3 sequence: CASSLDSGTVLLANTGELFF. The CDR3 DNA reads TGTGCCAGCAGCTTAGACTCCGGGACAGTGTTATTAGCGAACACCGGGGAGCTGTTTTTT.

The chain carries TRBV6-6 and TRBJ1-3; D gene ambiguous. This CDR3 has 16 amino acids. Trimming removed 6 bases from V and 0 bases from J, with 15 bases in between. Germline CDR1 MNHNY, CDR2 SVGAGI (reference sequence). The DNA of the CDR3 is TGTGCCAGCAGGACCCTCGGGGAGGGCTCTGGAAACACCATATATTTT. Its protein product is CASRTLGEGSGNTIYF.

The rearrangement joins TRBV7-2 to TRBJ2-3; maybe TRBD2 (6 bases). Germline V gene lookup returns CDR1 SGHTA and CDR2 FQGNSA. This CDR3 is built from 15 residues. The ends were cut back, 1 base at V and 0 bases at J, with 8 bases in the middle. The CDR3 loop reads CASSLVGTSTDTQYF. The CDR3 nucleotides read TGTGCCAGCAGCTTAGTAGGGACTAGCACAGATACGCAGTATTTT.

On this clone: Relative to the germline gene, one junction end is altered; a read error may explain this. The rearrangement joins TRBV6-1 to TRBJ1-1; 7 nucleotides agree with TRBD1. Germline V gene data show CDR1 as MNHNS and CDR2 as SASEGT. There are 12 residues in the CDR3. CDR3 sequence reads: CAISERGHGAFF. The DNA for the CDR3 is TGTGCCATCAGTGAAAGGGGGCATGGCGCTTTCTTT.

In this sample, this clone turned up once. Other DNA sequences in the same sample also yield this CDR3. The J gene is TRBJ2-5, the V gene TRBV5-6; 9 positions agree with TRBD2. The germline V gene has CDR1 SGHDT and CDR2 YYEEEE. This CDR3 contains 14 residues. V trimming: 4 bases; J trimming: 2 bases; junction bases outside the gene matches: 3. CDR3 nucleotide sequence: TGTGCCAGCAGCCTGACTAGCGGACAAGAGACCCAGTACTTC. Its translation is CASSLTSGQETQYF.

This chain connects TRBV7-9 to TRBJ1-2; D call uncertain. The germline gives CDR1 SEHNR, CDR2 FQNEAQ (reference sequence). V was trimmed by 4 bases and J by 7 bases, leaving 4 bases between them. This CDR3 is built from 10 residues. CDR3 loop: CASSSLGYTF. The CDR3 nucleotides are TGTGCCAGCAGCTCCCTTGGCTACACCTTC.

This sequence joins TRBV5-4 and TRBJ2-7; possibly TRBD1 for D (5 bases). CDR1 is SGHNT and CDR2 is YYREEE in the germline V gene (reference sequence). V was cut by 2 bases and J by 4 bases, with 13 bases left in between. CDR3 size: 14 residues. CDR3 amino acids: CASSLRQNAYEQYF. The CDR3 coding sequence is TGTGCCAGCAGCTTAAGACAGAATGCTTACGAGCAGTACTTC.

The V gene is TRBV2, the J gene TRBJ2-3; D is unclear. V dropped 5 bases and J dropped 4 bases, with 7 bases sitting between them. The CDR3 has 12 residues. Looked up from germline, CDR1 is SNHLY and CDR2 is FYNNEI. The CDR3 here is CASSFMSDTQYF. CDR3 bases: TGTGCCAGCAGTTTTATGTCAGATACGCAGTATTTT.

The gene calls are TRBV27 and TRBJ1-1; D remains ambiguous. Per germline, CDR1 MNHEY and CDR2 SMNVEV (reference sequence). The CDR3 totals 14 residues. Trimming shortened V by 8 bases and J by 5 bases, and 18 bases separated the two germline ends. The CDR3 here is CASGNSLGGTEAFF. The CDR3, as DNA: TGTGCCAGCGGTAACAGCCTCGGAGGGACTGAAGCTTTCTTT.

The gene calls are TRBV18 and TRBJ2-1; the match to TRBD2 covers 8 bases. The V segment lost 6 bases and the J segment 5 bases; nucleotides outside the gene matches: 15. The CDR3 length is 17 residues. Germline lookup yields CDR1 KGHSH and CDR2 LQKENI. The CDR3 coding sequence is TGTGCCAGCTCCCCTAGGAGCGGGAGTGGGTGGAACAATGAGCAGTTCTTC. Encoded protein: CASSPRSGSGWNNEQFF.

The V call is TRBV30, the J call TRBJ1-3; perhaps TRBD1 as D (6 bases). Trimming pared 1 base from V and 7 bases from J, leaving 17 bases between. The CDR3 runs to 15 residues. CDR1 is GTSNPN, CDR2 SVGIG, per germline (reference sequence). CDR3 sequence (DNA): TGTGCCTGGAGTGAGGACAGCTTCTCGGTCAACACCATATATTTT. This gives the protein CAWSEDSFSVNTIYF.

The chain joins TRBV7-8 to TRBJ2-7; 10 nucleotides line up with TRBD2. Germline V CDR1 and CDR2: SGHVS, FQNEAQ. This CDR3 contains 17 residues. After removal of 1 base from V and 4 bases from J, the junction contained 10 bases not matched to a gene. The CDR3 protein is CASSLVRTSGLRYEQYF. CDR3 sequence (DNA): TGTGCCAGCAGCTTAGTGAGGACTAGCGGACTCCGGTACGAGCAGTACTTC.

The V call is TRBV5-1, the J call TRBJ2-5; D ambiguous. This CDR3 is 11 amino acids long. The germline CDR1 and CDR2 sequences are SGHRS and YFSETQ. Trimming stripped 6 bases from V and 0 bases from J, with 3 bases between. Here the CDR3 DNA reads TGCGCCAGCACCGACCAAGAGACCCAGTACTTC. The encoded protein is CASTDQETQYF.

This chain uses TRBV15 with TRBJ2-7, with 10 bases lining up with TRBD1. The CDR3 sequence is 15 residues long. Germline values: CDR1 LNHNV, CDR2 YYDKDF (reference sequence). J lost 5 bases, V lost 3 bases, and 7 bases had no gene match. The CDR3 nucleotides are TGTGCCACCAGCAGTAGGACAGGGGGGGTAAACGAGCAGTACTTC. Protein product: CATSSRTGGVNEQYF. Variable domain in full (rest from reference TRBV15 and TRBJ2-7): DAMVIQNPRYQVTQFGKPVTLSCSQTLNHNVMYWYQQKSSQAPKLLFHYYDKDFNNEADTPDNFQSRRPNTSFCFLDIRSPGLGDTAMYLCATSSRTGGVNEQYFGPGTRLTVT.

The chain is built from TRBV10-1 and TRBJ2-5, with 12 nucleotides matching TRBD1. Trimming at V came to 4 bases and at J to 5 bases, leaving 5 bases not matched to a gene. Germline lookup yields CDR1 WNHNN and CDR2 SYGVQD (reference sequence). There are 15 residues in the CDR3. The CDR3, as DNA: TGCGCCAGCAGTGCTGGGACAGGGGGCAAGGAGACCCAGTACTTC. Encoded protein: CASSAGTGGKETQYF.

The CDR3 coding sequence is TGCGCCAGCAGCTACGATGGGCACTCTGGAAACACCATATATTTT. Translating it yields CASSYDGHSGNTIYF. The chain has TRBV5-1 and TRBJ1-3; D unclear. Trimming pared 3 bases from V and 0 bases from J, leaving 10 bases between. The CDR3 totals 15 residues. Germline V gene lookup returns CDR1 SGHRS and CDR2 YFSETQ.

The rearrangement joins TRBV19 to TRBJ2-1; TRBD1 matches 7 bases. The J segment lost 6 bases and the V segment lost 3 bases, leaving 11 bases of the junction unmatched. Germline V gene sequence: CDR1 LNHDA, CDR2 SQIVND (reference sequence). The CDR3 is 16 residues long. The CDR3 loop reads CASSIGPDRDLNEQFF. Here the CDR3 DNA reads TGTGCCAGTAGTATTGGCCCCGACAGGGATCTCAATGAGCAGTTCTTC. Combining the CDR3 with reference TRBV19 and TRBJ2-1 gives the whole variable domain DGGITQSPKYLFRKEGQNVTLSCEQNLNHDAMYWYRQDPGQGLRLIYYSQIVNDFQKGDIAEGYSVSREKKESFPLTVTSAQKNPTAFYLCASSIGPDRDLNEQFFGPGTRLTVL.

The genes are TRBV2 and TRBJ2-5, with D possibly matching TRBD2 (6 bases). Deletions cut 5 bases from V and 3 bases from J, with 10 bases between. The CDR3 has 13 residues. Germline V gene lookup returns CDR1 SNHLY and CDR2 FYNNEI. The CDR3 reads CASSWDLEETQYF. The CDR3 region has the DNA TGTGCCAGCAGTTGGGACTTGGAAGAGACCCAGTACTTC.

This clone has more than one count but fewer than ten. This chain uses TRBV5-1 with TRBJ1-1; TRBD1 aligns across 10 bases. The CDR3 covers 15 residues. CDR1 is SGHRS, CDR2 YFSETQ, per germline. J was trimmed by 5 bases and V by 1 base; bases with no gene match: 5. The CDR3 bases are TGCGCCAGCAGCTTGTGGGGGGGACAGGGGACTGAAGCTTTCTTT. Amino acid sequence: CASSLWGGQGTEAFF.

This clone was detected only once. The J gene is TRBJ1-1, the V gene TRBV10-2; 7 bases match TRBD1. J lost 5 bases, V lost 4 bases, and 10 bases had no gene match. The germline CDR1 and CDR2 sequences are WSHSY and SAAADI. The CDR3 length is 15 residues. The CDR3 region has the DNA TGCGCCAGCAGTGCAACAGGGGTCGGGAGAACTGAAGCTTTCTTT. Amino acids: CASSATGVGRTEAFF.

V gene TRBV7-9 combines with J gene TRBJ2-6, with TRBD1 matching over 12 bases. The CDR3 extends over 17 amino acids. Trimming cost V 5 bases and J 2 bases; bases outside gene matches: 4. Germline V CDR1 and CDR2: SEHNR, FQNEAQ (reference sequence). The CDR3 reads CASSLGQGAPGANVLTF. CDR3 coding DNA: TGTGCCAGCAGCCTGGGACAGGGGGCGCCTGGGGCCAACGTCCTGACTTTC.

The CDR3 DNA is TGTGCCAGCAGCCCCGGACAGACGAACACCGGGGAGCTGTTTTTT. Translation gives CASSPGQTNTGELFF. The rearrangement uses TRBV9 and TRBJ2-2, with D perhaps matching TRBD1 (6 bases). With 4 bases removed from V and 0 bases from J, the gap between germline ends came to 10 bases. This CDR3 comprises 15 residues. Germline CDR1 is SGDLS and CDR2 is YYNGEE.

The gene calls are TRBV7-3 and TRBJ1-1, with TRBD1 matching over 9 bases. CDR1 and CDR2 from the germline V gene are SGHTA and FQGTGA. Losses at the gene ends were 5 bases for V and 7 bases for J; bases not matched to a gene: 5. The CDR3 covers 13 residues. The CDR3 reads CASSLDRGVEAFF. CDR3 nucleotides: TGTGCCAGCAGCCTCGACAGGGGGGTTGAAGCTTTCTTT.

This clone was seen only once. V gene TRBV2 combines with J gene TRBJ2-7; 9 nucleotides match TRBD1. Trimming cost V 6 bases and J 3 bases; bases outside gene matches: 6. In germline, CDR1 is SNHLY, CDR2 FYNNEI. This CDR3 has 14 amino acids. Here the CDR3 DNA reads TGTGCCAGCAGGACCCCGGGACAGGGCTACGAGCAGTACTTC. It is translated as CASRTPGQGYEQYF.

The genes are TRBV27 and TRBJ2-7, with D perhaps matching TRBD2 (6 bases). Looked up from germline, CDR1 is MNHEY and CDR2 is SMNVEV (reference sequence). The V end lost 7 bases, the J end lost 2 bases, and 15 bases lay between the germline ends. CDR3 length equals 14 residues. In DNA, the CDR3 is TGTGCCAGCAAGTCCGGAGGCGGGGCCTACGAGCAGTACTTC. Translating gives CASKSGGGAYEQYF.